This T cell receptor (beta chain) was found in a study of T cells in Graves' hyperthyroidism and ophthalmopathy. The sample holds many counts of this clonotype. No antigen is known for it. Study-level results: Among clonotypes expanded in thyroid above 0.001, most were also found in blood.

Researchers took RNA transcripts and amplified the TCR beta CDR3 regions from them. The HTBI set primed first-round TCR CDR3 RT-PCR. TCRdb passed the multiplex PCR reads through MiXCR, listing each CDR3 protein once. The sample contains more than 500,000 distinct CDR3 sequences, roughly 14% of which appear only once. This CDR3 is 15 amino acids long. The V and J ends lost 7 bases and 1 base respectively, with 17 bases between them. This clonotype originated in a woman aged 40 to 55 with Graves' ophthalmopathy. Material for sequencing was blood. V gene TRBV12-3 or TRBV12-4 combines with J gene TRBJ2-7; a weak D match, TRBD2 (6 bases). The CDR3 protein is CASTPEEGGSYEQYF. In DNA, the CDR3 is TGTGCCAGCACCCCGGAGGAGGGAGGTTCCTACGAGCAGTACTTC.